The sequence of this T cell receptor beta chain was determined in a study of CD8 T cells in ankylosing spondylitis. Regarding the study as a whole: Earlier authors reported some of these motif variants in reactive arthritis synovial fluid and blood. One TCR beta motif, made up of roughly 8 highly homologous variants, appeared characteristic of ankylosing spondylitis blood.

There are many counts of this clonotype. What it binds is unknown. TCRdb recomputed calls from the 5' RACE reads with MiXCR, one row per CDR3 protein. The repertoire has around 330,000 distinct CDR3 sequences, approximately 10% of them found once; the top ten carry 9.1%. CDR3 size: 15 residues. Germline V gene lookup returns CDR1 SGHDT and CDR2 YYEEEE. With V trimmed by 3 bases and J by 2 bases, 4 bases remained unmatched. V gene TRBV5-6 combines with J gene TRBJ2-7; 11 bases are shared with TRBD2. The TCR comes from a female donor with ankylosing spondylitis or in good health (not recorded which). Sequenced material: blood, either unsorted or a sorted T cell fraction (not recorded which). The DNA of the CDR3 is TGTGCCAGCAGCTCGCGACTAGCGGGAACCTACGAGCAGTACTTC. This codes for CASSSRLAGTYEQYF.